This T cell receptor (beta chain) was captured by sequencing in a study of beta chain features in type 1 diabetes. Study information: There were 107,917,701 sorted cells examined across all samples. Regarding the study as a whole: PCR may have favored shorter templates equally in patients and controls. When Type 1 diabetes patients were examined, their TCRB CDR3s proved moderately but significantly shorter in all four CD4+ subsets.

Germline V lookup: CDR1 SGHTA, CDR2 FQGTGA. The V end lost 6 bases, the J end lost 4 bases, and 13 bases lay between the germline ends. The CDR3 sequence is 14 residues long. Notes on this clone: The antigen is unknown.

Isolated RNA was reverse transcribed in full, so expressed TCRB transcripts were sequenced. Sequencing used immunoSEQ multiplex PCR; TCRdb keeps in-frame clones, though not all of them. Of about 340,000 clones in the sample, roughly 13% are singletons; the top ten hold 0.015%. By way of CD45RO/CCR7/CD25/CD127/CD95/CD27, the CD4+ regulatory, stem cell-like memory, central memory and naive cells were sorted. Sample: naive CD4+ T cells from blood. The V gene is TRBV7-3, the J gene TRBJ2-1; D might be TRBD2 (5 bases). This TCR derives from a woman between 18 and 29 years old with type 1 diabetes. The CDR3 sequence: CASRSMDLYNEQFF. CDR3 nucleotide sequence: TGTGCCAGCAGGTCTATGGACTTATACAATGAGCAGTTCTTC.